The next 7 T cell receptor beta chains were all read from a single sample in a study of T-cell memory formation after mild COVID-19. TCRdb fed the 5' RACE reads into MiXCR, producing one record per CDR3 protein. The sample has tens of thousands of distinct CDR3 sequences, approximately 15% seen once. The specimen was PBMCs or a T cell subset sorted from them (not recorded which). Receptors originate from an adult woman who had mild COVID-19 (a few samples of this study predate the infection). Cell type and time point are not known.

The chain is built from TRBV2 and TRBJ1-2; a possible D gene is TRBD1 (6 bases). This CDR3 is 12 amino acids long. With 2 bases removed from V and 9 bases from J, the gap between germline ends came to 10 bases. Germline values: CDR1 SNHLY, CDR2 FYNNEI. The CDR3 reads CASSERGHSYTF. In DNA form, the CDR3 reads TGTGCCAGCAGTGAACGGGGGCATAGCTACACCTTC.

The V gene is TRBV24-1, the J gene TRBJ2-1; D not resolved. Trimming shortened V by 4 bases and J by 2 bases, and 8 bases separated the two germline ends. Per germline, CDR1 KGHDR and CDR2 SFDVKD. This CDR3 region has 14 residues. The CDR3 protein is CATSEGGAYNEQFF. The CDR3, as DNA: TGTGCCACCAGTGAGGGCGGAGCCTACAATGAGCAGTTCTTC.

The chain is built from TRBV5-1 and TRBJ1-2; 7 positions match TRBD1. CDR1 is SGHRS, CDR2 YFSETQ, per germline. The CDR3 runs 15 residues. V dropped 3 bases and J dropped 6; count of bases not matched to a gene: 11. The CDR3 region is CASSSSTGFEDGYTF. CDR3 coding DNA: TGCGCCAGCAGCTCTTCGACAGGGTTTGAGGATGGCTACACCTTC.

The chain carries TRBV9 and TRBJ2-5; tentative D call: TRBD2 (5 bases). V shed 0 bases and J shed 4 bases, with 7 bases lying between them. The germline V gene has CDR1 SGDLS and CDR2 YYNGEE. The CDR3 extends over 13 amino acids. The CDR3, as DNA: TGTGCCAGCAGCGTAGATGAGGGAGAGACCCAGTACTTC. This gives the protein CASSVDEGETQYF. Full variable domain (missing parts from reference TRBV9 and TRBJ2-5): DSGVTQTPKHLITATGQRVTLRCSPRSGDLSVYWYQQSLDQGLQFLIQYYNGEERAKGNILERFSAQQFPDLHSELNLSSLELGDSALYFCASSVDEGETQYFGPGTRLLVL.

The chain couples TRBV6-6 to TRBJ1-1; perhaps TRBD1 as D (5 bases). This CDR3 contains 13 residues. Germline CDR1 MNHNY, CDR2 SVGAGI (reference sequence). The V gene lost 3 bases and the J gene lost 10 bases, with 15 bases spanning the gap. DNA of the CDR3: TGTGCCAGCAGTTATCCAGGGAGAGAGGCAGCTTTCTTT. Translated, it gives CASSYPGREAAFF.

CDR3 sequence (DNA): TGCGCCAGCAGCCTGGGACAGGGAGGCGAGCAGTACTTC. Its protein product is CASSLGQGGEQYF. The genes are TRBV4-3 and TRBJ2-7; 9 positions match TRBD1. This CDR3 has 13 residues. Germline CDR1 LGHNA, CDR2 YSLEER. V dropped 4 bases and J dropped 6; count of bases not matched to a gene: 4.

The chain employs TRBV7-9 and TRBJ2-2; 14 bases agree with TRBD2. CDR1 is SEHNR and CDR2 is FQNEAQ in the germline V gene (reference sequence). The V segment lost 4 bases and the J segment 6 bases; nucleotides outside the gene matches: 10. This CDR3 has 18 amino acids. The CDR3 DNA follows: TGTGCCAGCAGCTCTCTGACTAGCGGGAGGGCCGACGCCGGGGAGCTGTTTTTT. It codes for CASSSLTSGRADAGELFF.